This TCR beta chain was sequenced in a study of early T cells in non-severe SARS-CoV-2 infection. Whole-study context: Sequencing of unsorted whole blood was done on bulk RNA, leaving chains unpaired.

Unique molecular identifier tags were affixed to discrete cDNA molecules. Using its own MiXCR run on the 5' RACE reads, TCRdb lists one record per CDR3 protein. The sample lists 30,000 to 35,000 distinct CDR3 sequences, 5.5% to 8% occurring once. This clonotype was seen many times. The antigen remains unidentified. CDR1 and CDR2 from the germline V gene are MNHEY and SVGAGI. This CDR3 is 14 amino acids long. With 6 bases removed from V and 0 bases from J, the gap between germline ends came to 6 bases. The study, taken as a whole, reports: Matches to VDJdb favored anti-spike CD8 responses and missed private and CD4 specificities.

V and J are TRBV6-5 and TRBJ1-6; no clear D gene. The TCR was taken from an adult who was a healthcare worker with PCR-confirmed SARS-CoV-2 infection or an uninfected control (not recorded which). Sequencing was performed on whole blood. Written as DNA, the CDR3 is TGTGCCAGCAGAAGCATCTCCTATAATTCACCCCTCCACTTT. Protein: CASRSISYNSPLHF.